This section outlines one T cell receptor beta chain sequence together with its context. The target antigen is unknown. With 0 bases removed from V and 0 bases from J, the gap between germline ends came to 6 bases. CDR1 is SGHDT and CDR2 is YYEEEE in the germline V gene. CDR3 size: 14 residues. TCR beta was sequenced from blood CD8+ and CD4+ T cells. RNA was extracted with the RNeasy kit, and a quantity of roughly 0.45 to 1 ug was reverse transcribed using random hexamers. Across 54 Vbeta and 13 Jbeta, TCR beta CDR3 was amplified with immunoSEQ multiplex PCR. Via MiXCR, TCRdb re-called the immunoSEQ multiplex PCR reads, giving one row per CDR3 protein. Of 250,000 to 300,000 distinct CDR3 sequences listed, approximately 85% are singletons. The data stem from a study of CD8 T cells in Susac syndrome. Study outcomes and limitations: As acknowledged by the study, its TCR sequencing and HLA analysis included a relatively small number of individuals.

The sequence was collected from a human donor with multiple sclerosis. J is TRBJ1-2 and V is TRBV5-6, with D perhaps matching TRBD1 (5 bases). Sequenced sample: CD8+ T cells from PBMCs. The CDR3 coding sequence is TGTGCCAGCAGCTTGGTGGGGGCTAACTATGGCTACACCTTC. This gives the protein CASSLVGANYGYTF.